A selection of T cell receptor beta chains follows, all from one sample in a study of OX40 agonist ivuxolimab in advanced cancers. The method was immunoSEQ multiplex PCR; TCRdb's version includes in-frame clones alone and lacks a portion of them. The sample lists around 80,000 clones, roughly 90% seen once, with about 0.2% in the top ten. Sequences were derived from CD4+ or CD8+ T cells sorted from blood, sampled in a trial of the OX40 agonist ivuxolimab. The receptors shown here come from an adult with an advanced solid tumor such as melanoma, head and neck, liver or kidney cancer. The CDR3 runs from the conserved cysteine through the conserved F or W. A D gene is named only where the DNA matches it firmly. For some rows the clone size is stated as once, few or many, or as a class when expanded; others skip it.

V gene	J gene	D gene	clone size	CDR3 protein	CDR3 DNA
TRBV30	TRBJ2-3	TRBD2	once	CAWGTSWATDTQYF	TGTGCCTGGGGGACTAGTTGGGCCACAGATACGCAGTATTTT
TRBV7-6	TRBJ2-3	TRBD1	-	CASSLEPGTGSDTQYF	TGTGCCAGCAGCTTAGAACCCGGGACAGGGAGCGATACGCAGTATTTT
TRBV5-1	TRBJ2-7	-	-	CASSLAAGVSYEQYF	TGCGCCAGCAGCTTGGCCGCTGGGGTCTCCTACGAGCAGTACTTC
TRBV28	TRBJ2-7	TRBD1	-	CASRRTGTGVEQYF	TGTGCCAGCAGACGTACAGGGACAGGGGTCGAGCAGTACTTC
TRBV5-1	TRBJ2-1	TRBD2	-	CASSPPSGTYNEQFF	TGCGCCAGCAGCCCCCCTAGCGGGACCTACAATGAGCAGTTCTTC
TRBV5-1	TRBJ2-5	TRBD2	-	CASSLGAGRETQYF	TGCGCCAGCAGCTTGGGAGCGGGGAGAGAGACCCAGTACTTC
TRBV5-1	TRBJ2-3	-	once	CASSSRQVTDTQYF	TGCGCCAGCAGCTCCCGACAGGTTACAGATACGCAGTATTTT
TRBV27	TRBJ2-2	-	-	CASSPDSRIITGELFF	TGTGCCAGCAGTCCGGACAGCCGTATCATAACCGGGGAGCTGTTTTTT
TRBV7-3	TRBJ1-1	-	few	CASSSRGGTEAFF	TGTGCCAGCAGCTCCAGGGGCGGCACTGAAGCTTTCTTT
TRBV9	TRBJ1-2	TRBD1	-	CASSTENRGGYGYTF	TGTGCCAGCAGCACCGAGAACAGGGGAGGCTATGGCTACACCTTC